This note documents a single T cell receptor beta chain sequence. Antigen: not known. cDNA synthesis used the whole RNA isolate, giving expressed TCRB sequences. The method was immunoSEQ multiplex PCR; TCRdb's version includes in-frame clones alone and lacks a portion of them. Among more than 250,000 clones listed, about 20% were seen once. Germline CDR1 reads SEHNR; CDR2 reads FQNEAQ (reference sequence). V trimming: 5 bases; J trimming: 1 base; junction bases outside the gene matches: 10. The CDR3 is 16 amino acids. This sample is part of a study of beta chain features in type 1 diabetes. Whole-study findings and limits: Researchers report that Type 1 diabetes patients had moderately but significantly shorter TCRB CDR3s across all four CD4+ subsets.

The origin of this receptor is a woman aged 35 to 49 with type 1 diabetes. The V gene is TRBV7-9, the J gene TRBJ1-2; 7 bases agree with TRBD1. Sequenced material: naive CD4+ T cells from blood. The chain's CDR3 is CASSLVPGDSNYGYTF. CDR3 nucleotides: TGTGCCAGCAGCCTGGTTCCCGGGGACAGTAACTATGGCTACACCTTC. The full variable domain, in which reference TRBV7-9 and TRBJ1-2 provide the parts outside the CDR3, is DTGVSQNPRHKITKRGQNVTFRCDPISEHNRLYWYRQTLGQGPEFLTYFQNEAQLEKSRLLSDRFSAERPKGSFSTLEIQRTEQGDSAMYLCASSLVPGDSNYGYTFGSGTRLTVV.